Shown below are 20 T cell receptor beta chains from a single sample sequenced in a study of shared clonotypes between healthy human individuals. Positive CCR7 selection of CD45RO-negative cells yielded the naive CD8 cells, and terminally differentiated effector memory CD45RA+ cells were excluded. Produced via immunoSEQ multiplex PCR; TCRdb's table is partial and in-frame only. The table shows around 2,000,000 clones, with about 94% occurring only once. What was sequenced was naive CD8+ T cells sorted from blood. The receptors originated from a man younger than 30 in good health.

This clone was counted a single time. The chain carries TRBV6-5 and TRBJ2-2; D unclear. V lost 8 bases and J 6 bases, leaving 7 bases between the germline ends. Germline CDR1 is MNHEY and CDR2 is SVGAGI. The CDR3 runs 11 residues. In DNA, the CDR3 is TGTGCCAGCTGGTTGTCCGGGGAGCTGTTTTTT. As protein: CASWLSGELFF.

The rearrangement joins TRBV27 to TRBJ2-1, with TRBD2 as a possible D gene (6 bases). Germline V gene data show CDR1 as MNHEY and CDR2 as SMNVEV (reference sequence). This CDR3 has 17 amino acids. V lost 2 bases, J lost 2 bases, and 16 bases lay in between. The DNA of the CDR3 is TGTGCCAGCAGTTTAAGCGGGCCGAACACTCCCTACAATGAGCAGTTCTTC. Translated, it gives CASSLSGPNTPYNEQFF.

CDR3 nucleotides: TGTGCCAGCAGTTCTTCTTCCGGGACTTCCGACGGGGAGCTGTTTTTT. This encodes CASSSSSGTSDGELFF. The rearrangement uses TRBV2 and TRBJ2-2, with D possibly being TRBD2 (6 bases). The V gene lost 5 bases and the J gene lost 7 bases, with 20 bases spanning the gap. Germline CDR1 is SNHLY and CDR2 is FYNNEI. This CDR3 is 16 amino acids long.

The V gene is TRBV29-1, the J gene TRBJ1-2; D is ambiguous. Trimming pared 0 bases from V and 4 bases from J, leaving 12 bases between. This CDR3 spans 14 amino acids. Germline V lookup: CDR1 SQVTM, CDR2 ANQGSEA. The CDR3 coding sequence is TGCAGCGTTGAAGACCTGGACGGATCCTATGGCTACACCTTC. It is translated as CSVEDLDGSYGYTF.

The CDR3, as DNA: TGTGCCAGCAGTCCGACAAGGACAGCCCGATATGGCTACACCTTC. Its protein product is CASSPTRTARYGYTF. The chain joins TRBV6-5 to TRBJ1-2; possible D gene TRBD1, 6 bases. V lost 5 bases and J 5 bases, leaving 18 bases between the germline ends. The germline V gene encodes CDR1 MNHEY and CDR2 SVGAGI. The CDR3 runs to 15 residues.

The chain employs TRBV28 and TRBJ1-1, with D unclear. There are 14 residues in the CDR3. Germline V lookup: CDR1 MDHEN, CDR2 SYDVKM. Trimming removed 5 bases from V and 1 base from J, with 11 bases in between. In DNA, the CDR3 is TGTGCCAGCAGTCTCATGTACCCGAACACTGAAGCTTTCTTT. Translation: CASSLMYPNTEAFF.

The chain uses TRBV5-5 and TRBJ1-1; D may be TRBD1 (6 bases). CDR1 and CDR2 (germline): SGHKS, YYEKEE (reference sequence). The CDR3 runs to 15 residues. Trimming took off 5 bases at V and 1 base at J, with 15 bases between the two ends. CDR3 protein: CASSPGALGNTEAFF. CDR3 coding DNA: TGTGCCAGCAGTCCAGGGGCCCTGGGGAACACTGAAGCTTTCTTT.

The gene calls are TRBV7-9 and TRBJ2-3; 12 bases line up with TRBD1. CDR3 length: 17 amino acids. Per the germline V gene, CDR1 is SEHNR and CDR2 is FQNEAQ (reference sequence). V dropped 0 bases and J dropped 5; count of bases not matched to a gene: 6. The CDR3 DNA reads TGTGCCAGCAGCTTAGCGCTGGGACAGGGGGCGAAAGATACGCAGTATTTT. This codes for CASSLALGQGAKDTQYF.

V and J are TRBV9 and TRBJ2-3; 14 bases agree with TRBD2. The CDR3 covers 17 residues. Germline V CDR1 and CDR2: SGDLS, YYNGEE. V dropped 4 bases and J dropped 2; count of bases not matched to a gene: 6. This chain's CDR3 is CASSLGTSGGHTDTQYF. DNA of the CDR3: TGTGCCAGCAGCCTTGGGACTAGCGGGGGCCACACAGATACGCAGTATTTT.

V and J are TRBV6-5 and TRBJ2-7; the D gene is possibly TRBD1 (5 bases). The CDR3 sequence is 14 residues long. Germline V lookup: CDR1 MNHEY, CDR2 SVGAGI. V gave up 6 bases and J gave up 0 bases, with 12 bases separating them. In nucleotides, the CDR3 is TGTGCCAGCAGCCACCCCGACAGCTCCTACGAGCAGTACTTC. It yields the protein CASSHPDSSYEQYF.

CDR3 in amino acids: CASSGDWAGAEAFF. CDR3 bases: TGCGCCAGCAGCGGTGACTGGGCCGGGGCTGAAGCTTTCTTT. The chain has TRBV4-3 and TRBJ1-1; no clear D gene. Trimming pared 5 bases from V and 6 bases from J, leaving 16 bases between. Germline V gene sequence: CDR1 LGHNA, CDR2 YSLEER. CDR3 length: 14 residues.

This chain connects TRBV28 to TRBJ2-7; a possible D gene is TRBD2 (6 bases). V lost 4 bases and J lost 3, with 7 bases in between. The germline CDR1 and CDR2 sequences are MDHEN and SYDVKM. The CDR3 has 12 amino acids. This chain's CDR3 is CASSYGGYEQYF. CDR3 DNA sequence: TGTGCCAGCAGTTACGGGGGCTACGAGCAGTACTTC.

The rearrangement links TRBV7-6 to TRBJ2-7, with 11 bases lining up with TRBD2. V lost 5 bases to trimming and J lost 5 bases; unmatched junction nucleotides: 5. The CDR3 totals 14 residues. CDR1 is SGHVS, CDR2 FNYEAQ, per germline. CDR3 DNA sequence: TGTGCCAGCAGCCCCGAGGGACTAGCGGACGAGCAGTACTTC. It is translated as CASSPEGLADEQYF. The variable domain in full, with the rest retrieved from reference TRBV7-6 and TRBJ2-7, is GAGVSQSPRYKVTKRGQDVALRCDPISGHVSLYWYRQALGQGPEFLTYFNYEAQQDKSGLPNDRFSAERPEGSISTLTIQRTEQRDSAMYRCASSPEGLADEQYFGPGTRLTVT.

Details on this clone: Other nucleotide sequences from this sample produce the same CDR3. This chain uses TRBV7-9 with TRBJ2-7, with a tentative D call TRBD2 (5 bases). CDR3 size: 12 residues. CDR1 and CDR2 (germline): SEHNR, FQNEAQ (reference sequence). The V end was cut by 1 base, the J end by 6 bases, with 7 bases between. The CDR3 DNA sequence: TGTGCCAGCAGCTTAGGTGAGGGCGAGCAGTACTTC. The encoded protein is CASSLGEGEQYF.

The rearrangement joins TRBV7-9 to TRBJ2-7; D gene unclear. There are 17 residues in the CDR3. The V gene's germline CDR1 is SEHNR and CDR2 FQNEAQ (reference sequence). V was pared by 5 bases and J by 1 base, with 21 bases between. The CDR3 loop reads CASSLKGLGAGSYEQYF. The CDR3 DNA sequence: TGTGCCAGCAGCCTAAAGGGTTTGGGTGCTGGTTCCTACGAGCAGTACTTC.

The chain uses TRBV10-2 and TRBJ2-7, with D possibly TRBD1 on 6 matching bases. V gave up 4 bases and J gave up 7 bases, with 20 bases separating them. CDR3 size: 15 residues. Germline V lookup: CDR1 WSHSY, CDR2 SAAADI. The CDR3 sequence: CASSGWEGVQGEQYF. The CDR3 coding sequence is TGCGCCAGCAGTGGATGGGAAGGGGTGCAGGGGGAGCAGTACTTC.

The rearrangement uses TRBV7-9 and TRBJ2-7; D tentatively fits TRBD1 or TRBD2 (5 bases each). Germline CDR1 and CDR2: SEHNR and FQNEAQ (reference sequence). The CDR3 loop spans 13 amino acids. Deletions cut 4 bases from V and 4 bases from J, with 11 bases between. The CDR3 sequence: CASSWGSGYEQYF. The DNA of the CDR3 is TGTGCCAGCAGCTGGGGGTCGGGATACGAGCAGTACTTC.

The V and J genes are TRBV27 and TRBJ2-2; D gene ambiguous. This CDR3 has 13 amino acids. From germline, CDR1 is MNHEY and CDR2 SMNVEV (reference sequence). Trimming took off 8 bases at V and 6 bases at J, with 13 bases between the two ends. The DNA of the CDR3 is TGTGCCAGCGGGCGGCAATTAGCCGGGGAGCTGTTTTTT. This translates into CASGRQLAGELFF.

V gene TRBV28 combines with J gene TRBJ2-7; unclear D gene. The ends were cut back, 6 bases at V and 3 bases at J, with 15 bases in the middle. The CDR3 covers 14 residues. Germline lookup yields CDR1 MDHEN and CDR2 SYDVKM. DNA for the CDR3: TGTGCCAGCAGGGACCCGAGACTCAACTACGAGCAGTACTTC. Residues: CASRDPRLNYEQYF.

This clone has more than one count but fewer than ten. The rearrangement links TRBV5-6 to TRBJ1-5; D is uncertain. Trimming removed 0 bases from V and 1 base from J, with 11 bases in between. Germline V CDR1 and CDR2: SGHDT, YYEEEE. The CDR3 contains 16 residues. CDR3 in amino acids: CASSLEAEGSNQPQHF. In DNA, the CDR3 is TGTGCCAGCAGCTTGGAGGCCGAAGGGAGCAATCAGCCCCAGCATTTT. Combining the CDR3 with reference TRBV5-6 and TRBJ1-5 gives the whole variable domain DAGVTQSPTHLIKTRGQQVTLRCSPKSGHDTVSWYQQALGQGPQFIFQYYEEEERQRGNFPDRFSGHQFPNYSSELNVNALLLGDSALYLCASSLEAEGSNQPQHFGDGTRLSIL.